This T cell receptor (beta chain) came from a study of human T cells and chemical hapten exposure. Original analysis: Across samples, TCR counts had a median of about 92,000 and ranged from about 23,224 to 690,600. TCRdb re-called the RACE reads with MiXCR, one entry per CDR3 protein. These V and J calls derive from TCRdb rather than the authors' analysis. This sample has tens of thousands of distinct CDR3 sequences, with approximately 8% found just once. General study findings and limits: Large CDR3 similarity clusters arose significantly more often from expanded TCRs than from controls.

Turning to this clonotype: Antigen specificity is unknown.

This CDR3 is 18 amino acids long. Time point in this sample: patch test 1, 2 weeks after DPC sensitization. Documented treatment: therapeutic diphenylcyclopropenone sensitization with weekly scalp DPC. V and J are TRBV21-1 and TRBJ2-7; the table gives TRBD1 as D, unverified against the DNA. TRBV21-1 is labeled a pseudogene. The source material was whole blood, sampled in connection with sensitization to the hapten diphenylcyclopropenone (DPC). This sequence was found in a woman aged 25 to 39 with alopecia areata. Some clones in this sample may be carry-over from other donors' samples. In DNA form, the CDR3 reads TGTGCCAGCAGCAAAGTTGGGGGAGACAACAGGGAAAGATACGAGCAGTACTTC. Its protein is CASSKVGGDNRERYEQYF.